This is a list of T cell receptor beta chains from one sample in a study of T-cell reconstitution after alpha-beta-depleted transplantation in children. TCRdb itself ran the PCR reads through MiXCR, one entry per CDR3 protein. This table holds about 540,000 distinct CDR3 sequences, about 18% found once. The sequencing here drew on PBMCs from the stem cell graft donor, taken from the stem cell graft. The receptors were gathered from a human donor who donated a stem cell graft to a child with acute lymphoblastic leukemia. The CDR3 runs from the conserved cysteine through the conserved F or W. The D gene is left open where the match is weak. For some rows the clone size is stated as once, few or many, or as a class when expanded; others skip it.

V gene,J gene,clone size,D gene,CDR3 protein,CDR3 DNA
TRBV20-1,TRBJ2-7,few,TRBD1,CSAPPGQGHYEQYF,TGCAGTGCGCCTCCGGGACAGGGACATTACGAGCAGTACTTC
TRBV20-1,TRBJ2-7,-,-,CCARRLGQLNSYEQYF,TGCTGTGCTAGACGCCTAGGACAGCTCAACTCCTACGAGCAGTACTTC
TRBV20-1,TRBJ2-2,few,-,CSAFEGVTGELFF,TGCAGTGCTTTCGAGGGCGTCACCGGGGAGCTGTTTTTT
TRBV5-1,TRBJ1-1,-,-,CASSLFAGEAPEAFF,TGCGCCAGCAGCTTGTTTGCAGGTGAAGCCCCTGAAGCTTTCTTT
TRBV27,TRBJ2-7,few,TRBD1,CASSSRGTGTYSYEQYF,TGTGCCAGCAGTTCAAGAGGGACAGGCACTTACTCCTACGAGCAGTACTTC
TRBV5-6,TRBJ1-1,many,-,CASSLGPLNTEAFF,TGTGCCAGCAGTTTGGGTCCGTTGAACACTGAAGCTTTCTTT
TRBV5-1,TRBJ2-1,-,-,CASSPVWVSSSISVEQFF,TGCGCCAGCAGCCCCGTATGGGTTTCTAGCAGTATCTCTGTTGAGCAGTTCTTC
TRBV9,TRBJ2-2,many,-,CASSVVEVTGELFF,TGTGCCAGCAGCGTAGTCGAGGTGACCGGGGAGCTGTTTTTT
TRBV7-3,TRBJ1-1,-,-,CASSLTFGGDGVTEAFF,TGTGCCAGCAGCTTAACGTTTGGGGGGGACGGAGTCACTGAAGCTTTCTTT
TRBV10-1,TRBJ1-1,-,-,CASTGDKTLNTEAFF,TGCGCCAGCACGGGGGACAAGACCTTGAACACTGAAGCTTTCTTT
TRBV20-1,TRBJ2-2,many,-,CSARWPMNTGELFF,TGCAGTGCTAGGTGGCCGATGAACACCGGGGAGCTGTTTTTT
TRBV10-3,TRBJ2-3,few,-,CALGSTDTQYF,TGTGCCTTAGGTTCTACAGATACGCAGTATTTT
TRBV5-1,TRBJ1-6,few,-,CASTPDGLPNSPLHF,TGCGCCAGCACCCCAGACGGCCTCCCGAATTCACCCCTCCACTTT
TRBV6-2/TRBV6-3,TRBJ2-1,few,-,CASSYSLVQFF,TGTGCCAGCAGTTACTCGCTTGTACAGTTCTTC
TRBV29-1,TRBJ2-1,few,-,CSVEEDGSYNEQFF,TGCAGCGTTGAAGAGGACGGTTCCTACAATGAGCAGTTCTTC
TRBV5-1,TRBJ2-3,-,TRBD1,CASRNRDRGITDTQYF,TGCGCCAGCAGAAATCGGGACAGGGGGATTACAGATACGCAGTATTTT
TRBV19,TRBJ2-4,-,-,CASKMAALAKNIQYF,TGTGCCAGTAAGATGGCGGCATTAGCCAAAAACATTCAGTACTTC
TRBV5-1,TRBJ2-7,many,TRBD1,CASSPSGQPYEQYF,TGCGCCAGCAGCCCTTCGGGACAGCCCTACGAGCAGTACTTC